This T cell receptor (beta chain) was captured in a study of CD8+ T cells in alopecia areata (dated by TCRdb to 2016 to 2019). Some background on the complete study: Treated patients were enrolled in an open-label pilot trial of oral tofacitinib, 5 to 10 mg twice daily, for moderate-to-severe alopecia areata. TCRbeta CDR3 regions were amplified by immunoSEQ multiplex PCR with 35 Vbeta forward and 13 Jbeta reverse primers. RNA was extracted with the PAXgene miRNA kit for fixed scalp, the miRNeasy kit for PBMCs, and the RNeasy kit for mouse skin. On the human side, TCRbeta sequencing was run on scalp tissue and on sorted CD4+ and CD8+ peripheral blood T cells from healthy controls and from alopecia areata patients with either patchy or totalis/universalis disease. Tofacitinib-treated patients had biopsies at baseline and at 4 and 24 weeks of treatment, with a later scalp biopsy in several patients. Clonality in the scalp was compared among normal scalp (n=4), patchy alopecia areata scalp (n=8), and alopecia totalis/universalis scalp (n=8). High-throughput TCRbeta sequencing was used to examine T cell clonal expansion in alopecia areata in both the C3H/HeJ mouse model and human patients. Tofacitinib was given for 6 to 18 months, followed by 6 months of follow-up off drug to assess delayed response and recurrence.

On the study overall, not on this receptor specifically: Compared with normal scalp, lesional scalp, particularly in alopecia totalis/universalis, had higher clonality and more expanded CD8+ clones, which suggests antigenic drive. TCR sequences shared between patients were less clear than in mice, possibly partly because of HLA diversity in the patient population. Unlike mouse skin, where gammadelta T cells dominate, normal human skin contains resident alphabeta T cells that get sequenced too, which complicates analysis of the scalp TCR repertoire.

In the paper's terms, the time point label means: baseline before oral tofacitinib. Lesional scalp punch biopsies and peripheral blood were collected from alopecia areata patients. After PBMCs were isolated by density centrifugation and stained for CD3, CD4 and CD8, a FACSAria was used to sort CD4+ and CD8+ T cells. The CDR1 and CDR2 encoded by the germline V gene (reference sequence) are MNHEY and SMNVEV. Trimming removed 4 bases from V and 5 bases from J; the gene matches leave 7 bases unexplained. The CDR3 covers 14 residues, taking in both the cysteine and the phenylalanine. Only the CDR3 DNA stays, 42 bases, in frame from base 1. Library construction relied on the immunoSEQ multiplex PCR assay. For TCR sequencing, RNA was extracted from every sample and reverse transcribed into cDNA to serve as template. SuperScript III was used to make first-strand cDNA, primed with a 2:1 mix of oligo-dT and random hexamers. A synthetic immune receptor repertoire was used to assess amplification bias, and residual bias was removed computationally. Under the source paper's analysis protocol: After raw reads were preprocessed to remove errors, the CDR3 was defined following IMGT conventions as running from the conserved cysteine to phenylalanine. Clonality was computed as 1 minus the Shannon entropy, with the entropy normalized by log2 of the number of productive unique TCRs. Scalp TCRbeta sequences were cross-referenced with sorted blood CD4 and CD8 repertoires so that the CD4 or CD8 identity of scalp clones could be inferred. What TCRdb holds here is the immuneACCESS table cut down to in-frame rearrangements. Part of the clones is not present; checked against another copy, under half of the missing clones reflect an unresolved V gene, and the others are unexplained. V and J calls and clone size come straight from that table; D and trimming were deduced from the DNA. Recorded for this sample are 160,000 or so clones; less than 75% of them occurred a single time. Roughly an eighth of the sample belongs to the ten largest clones.

About this clone itself: Its binding antigen is unknown. Base-call qualities are not available, and no considerably larger clone is one nucleotide away.

The sequencing here drew on CD8+ T cells sorted from blood, taken at week 0. This clonotype was obtained from a human donor with alopecia areata. The chain links TRBV27 with TRBJ2-7; the junction holds 8 bases that match TRBD1. The CDR3 loop reads CASSSLDRGHEQYF. The nucleotide sequence is TGTGCCAGCAGTTCCCTCGACAGGGGACACGAGCAGTACTTC.